This T cell receptor beta chain was identified in a study of regulatory T cells in long-lasting Graves disease. According to the study, TCR beta libraries were built with iRepertoire HTBI primers and CDR3-region Arm-PCR. TCRdb ran MiXCR on the multiplex PCR reads and lists one entry per CDR3 protein. The table lists a few hundred thousand distinct CDR3 sequences, approximately 21% of them singletons, with approximately 6.4% in the top ten. This clonotype was observed at least ten times. The target antigen is unknown. Study-wide points: With approximately 3,000 shared public clonotypes, persistent patients exceeded new patients, who shared more than 750.

Time point defined: persistent/refractory GD, antithyroid drugs over 5 years with positive TRAb. After RNA was extracted from PBMCs, the TCR library was made from it. An endocrinology unit in Xi'an, China, supplied the patients. CDR1 is SGHVS and CDR2 is FQNEAQ in the germline V gene. V lost 0 bases, J lost 7 bases, and 9 bases stayed unmatched. This CDR3 has 16 amino acids. The clonotype originates from a female donor with Graves disease. The chain recombines TRBV7-8 with TRBJ1-2, with 9 bases fitting TRBD1. The input for sequencing was peripheral blood mononuclear cells (PBMCs), taken when the disease was refractory, from a patient treated with antithyroid drugs. The DNA of the CDR3 is TGTGCCAGCAGCTTAGCTACTGGGGGACAGGGAGCTGGCTACACCTTC. Its translation: CASSLATGGQGAGYTF.